This T cell receptor beta chain was sequenced for a study of OX40 agonist ivuxolimab in advanced cancers. Sequenced by immunoSEQ multiplex PCR; TCRdb stores in-frame clones only, minus some. The sample yields some 50,000 clones, roughly 85% seen once. The CDR3 extends over 15 amino acids. Trimming took 2 bases from V and 4 from J, leaving 13 bases between them. Germline V gives CDR1 SGHTS, CDR2 YDEGEE. As to this clone: Its antigen is unknown.

Points from the study as a whole: Relative to CD4+, CD8+ T cells held more expanded clones on average. Also showing low normalized T-cell clonal expansion were some of the nonresponders.

This specimen consisted of CD4+ or CD8+ T cells sorted from blood, obtained in a trial of the OX40 agonist ivuxolimab. This sequence joins TRBV5-8 and TRBJ1-5; possibly TRBD1 for D (6 bases). This TCR was sampled from an adult with an advanced solid tumor such as melanoma, head and neck, liver or kidney cancer. CDR3 DNA: TGTGCCAGCAGCTTCGAGGGGGACACAAATCAGCCCCAGCATTTT. Translation gives CASSFEGDTNQPQHF.